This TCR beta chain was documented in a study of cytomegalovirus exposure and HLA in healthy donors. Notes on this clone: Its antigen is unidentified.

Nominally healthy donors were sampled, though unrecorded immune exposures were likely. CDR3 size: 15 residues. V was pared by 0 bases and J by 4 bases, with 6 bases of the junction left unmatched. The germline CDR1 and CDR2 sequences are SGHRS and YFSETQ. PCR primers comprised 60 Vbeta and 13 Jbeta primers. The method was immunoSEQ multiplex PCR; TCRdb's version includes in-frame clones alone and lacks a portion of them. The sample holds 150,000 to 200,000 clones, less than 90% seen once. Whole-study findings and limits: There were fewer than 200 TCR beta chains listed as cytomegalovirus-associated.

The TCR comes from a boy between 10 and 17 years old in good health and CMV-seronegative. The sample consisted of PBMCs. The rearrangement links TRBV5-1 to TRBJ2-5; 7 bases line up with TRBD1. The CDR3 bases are TGCGCCAGCAGCTTGGGAGGGGGCCGCACAGAGACCCAGTACTTC. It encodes CASSLGGGRTETQYF.